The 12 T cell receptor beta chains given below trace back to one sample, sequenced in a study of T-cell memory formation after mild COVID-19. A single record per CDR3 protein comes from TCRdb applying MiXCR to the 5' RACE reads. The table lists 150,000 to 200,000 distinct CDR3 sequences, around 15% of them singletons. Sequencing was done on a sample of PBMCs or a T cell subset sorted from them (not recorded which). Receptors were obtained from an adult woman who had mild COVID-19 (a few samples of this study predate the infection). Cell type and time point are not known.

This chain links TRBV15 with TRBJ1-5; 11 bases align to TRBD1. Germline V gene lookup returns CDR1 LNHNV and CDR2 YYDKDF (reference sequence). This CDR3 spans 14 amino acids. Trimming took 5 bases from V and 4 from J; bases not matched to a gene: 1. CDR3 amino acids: CATSWDRGNQPQHF. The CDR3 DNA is TGTGCCACCAGCTGGGACAGGGGGAATCAGCCCCAGCATTTT.

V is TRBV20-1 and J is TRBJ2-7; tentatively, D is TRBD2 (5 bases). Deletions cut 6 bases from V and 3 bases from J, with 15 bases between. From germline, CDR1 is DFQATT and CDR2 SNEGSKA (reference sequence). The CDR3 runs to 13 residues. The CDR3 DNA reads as TGCAGTGCCCTCCAGCGGCTGAGCTACGAGCAGTACTTC. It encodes CSALQRLSYEQYF.

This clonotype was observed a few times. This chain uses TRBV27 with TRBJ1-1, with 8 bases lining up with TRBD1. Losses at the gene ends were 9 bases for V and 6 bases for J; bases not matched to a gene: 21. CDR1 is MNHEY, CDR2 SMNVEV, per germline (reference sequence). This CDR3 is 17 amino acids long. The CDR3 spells CASKEGTGRSPGAEAFF. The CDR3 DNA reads TGTGCCAGTAAGGAGGGGACAGGACGATCGCCGGGGGCTGAAGCTTTCTTT.

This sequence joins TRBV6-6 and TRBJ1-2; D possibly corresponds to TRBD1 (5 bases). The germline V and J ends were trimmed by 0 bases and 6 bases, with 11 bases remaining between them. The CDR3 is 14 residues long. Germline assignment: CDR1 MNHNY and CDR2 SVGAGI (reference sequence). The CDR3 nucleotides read TGTGCCAGCAGTTACTCCGATAACAGGAATGGCTACACCTTC. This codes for CASSYSDNRNGYTF.

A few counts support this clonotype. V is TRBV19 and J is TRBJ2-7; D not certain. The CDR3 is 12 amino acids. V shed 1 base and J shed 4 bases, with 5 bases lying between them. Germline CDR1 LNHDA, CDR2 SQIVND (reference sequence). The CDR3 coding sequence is TGTGCCAGTAGTATAGGACCTTACGAGCAGTACTTC. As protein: CASSIGPYEQYF.

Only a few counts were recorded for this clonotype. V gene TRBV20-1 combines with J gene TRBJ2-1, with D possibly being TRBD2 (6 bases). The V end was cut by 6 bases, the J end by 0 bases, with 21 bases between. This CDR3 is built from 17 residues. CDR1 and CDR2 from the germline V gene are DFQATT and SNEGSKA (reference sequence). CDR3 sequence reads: CSAPGWGDETSYNEQFF. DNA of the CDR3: TGCAGTGCCCCCGGTTGGGGGGACGAAACCTCCTACAATGAGCAGTTCTTC.

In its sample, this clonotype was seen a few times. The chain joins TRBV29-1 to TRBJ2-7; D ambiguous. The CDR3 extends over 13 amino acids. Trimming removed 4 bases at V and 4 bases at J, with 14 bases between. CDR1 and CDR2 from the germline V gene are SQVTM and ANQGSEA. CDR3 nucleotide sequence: TGCAGCGTTGGATACCCGGAGAGATACGAGCAGTACTTC. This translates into CSVGYPERYEQYF.

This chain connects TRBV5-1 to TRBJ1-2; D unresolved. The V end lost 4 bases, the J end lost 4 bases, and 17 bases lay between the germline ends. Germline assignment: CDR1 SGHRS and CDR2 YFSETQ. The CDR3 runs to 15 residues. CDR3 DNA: TGCGCCAGCAGCCCCAAGGCGCCGGGAACCTATGGCTACACCTTC. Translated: CASSPKAPGTYGYTF.

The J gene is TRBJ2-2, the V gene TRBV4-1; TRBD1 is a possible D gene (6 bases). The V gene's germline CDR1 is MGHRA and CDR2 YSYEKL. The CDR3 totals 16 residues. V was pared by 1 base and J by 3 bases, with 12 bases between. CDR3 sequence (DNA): TGCGCCAGCAGCCAAGTAGCACAGGGCGACACCGGGGAGCTGTTTTTT. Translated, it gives CASSQVAQGDTGELFF.

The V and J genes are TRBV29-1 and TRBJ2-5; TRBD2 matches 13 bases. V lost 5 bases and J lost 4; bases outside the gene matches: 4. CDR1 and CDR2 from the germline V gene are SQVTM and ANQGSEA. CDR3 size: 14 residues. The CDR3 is CSVSGLAGAETQYF. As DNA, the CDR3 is TGCAGCGTTTCCGGACTAGCGGGAGCAGAGACCCAGTACTTC.

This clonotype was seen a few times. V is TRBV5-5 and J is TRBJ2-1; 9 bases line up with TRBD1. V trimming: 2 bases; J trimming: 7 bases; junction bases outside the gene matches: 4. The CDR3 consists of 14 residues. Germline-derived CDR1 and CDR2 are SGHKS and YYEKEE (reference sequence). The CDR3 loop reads CASSLRQGGNEQFF. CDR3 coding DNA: TGTGCCAGCAGCTTAAGACAGGGGGGGAATGAGCAGTTCTTC. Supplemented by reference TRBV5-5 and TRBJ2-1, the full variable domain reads DAGVTQSPTHLIKTRGQQVTLRCSPISGHKSVSWYQQVLGQGPQFIFQYYEKEERGRGNFPDRFSARQFPNYSSELNVNALLLGDSALYLCASSLRQGGNEQFFGPGTRLTVL.

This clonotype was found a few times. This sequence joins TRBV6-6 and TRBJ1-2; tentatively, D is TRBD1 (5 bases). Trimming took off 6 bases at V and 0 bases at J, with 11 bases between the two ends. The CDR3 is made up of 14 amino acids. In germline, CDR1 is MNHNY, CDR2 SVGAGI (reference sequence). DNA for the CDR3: TGTGCCAGCAGCTCGAGGGGATCTAACTATGGCTACACCTTC. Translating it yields CASSSRGSNYGYTF.